The clone carrying this T cell receptor beta chain was detected many times. The antigen is unknown. Time point described: persistent/refractory GD, antithyroid drugs over 5 years with positive TRAb. Extracted RNA from PBMCs served as the source of the TCR library. This CDR3 region has 13 residues. V lost 5 bases, J lost 3 bases, and 14 bases lay in between. The germline V gene has CDR1 DFQATT and CDR2 SNEGSKA (reference sequence). This sample was included in a study of regulatory T cells in long-lasting Graves disease. iRepertoire HTBI primers and Arm-PCR of CDR3 regions built TCR beta libraries. TCRdb reanalysed the multiplex PCR reads using MiXCR and keeps one entry per CDR3 protein. The sample contains 430,000 or so distinct CDR3 sequences, around 20% of which appear only once. General observations from the study: Newly diagnosed patients shared 750 to 1,000 public clonotypes; persistent patients shared about 2,700. There were preferences for TRBV28, TRBJ1-2 and TRBJ2-5 in persistent disease.

The TCR comes from a female donor with Graves disease. The chain is built from TRBV20-1 and TRBJ2-7; D gene ambiguous. This sample comprised peripheral blood mononuclear cells (PBMCs), obtained when the disease was refractory, from a patient treated with antithyroid drugs. The CDR3 region is CSAPRTEHYEQYF. The CDR3 bases are TGCAGTGCTCCTCGGACGGAGCACTACGAGCAGTACTTC.